This TCR beta chain comes out of a study of Tregs in tolerant kidney transplant recipients. This clone was picked up a small number of times. Its antigen is currently unknown. The CDR3 is 15 residues long. Germline assignment: CDR1 SGDLS and CDR2 YYNGEE. V lost 3 bases and J lost 4; bases outside the gene matches: 5. General study findings and limits: Few patients were studied, so findings need validation in larger groups. Biological reproducibility was not directly addressed in this study.

Unstimulated regulatory T cells (CD4+CD25+CD127-), CD4+CD25- non-regulatory cells, CD4 and CD8 cells were FACS-sorted from thawed PBMCs. The assay was immunoSEQ multiplex PCR, and TCRdb's table has in-frame clones only and misses some. The data contain some 65,000 clones, 80% to 85% of them seen just once; the ten biggest clones take up about 4%. Sequenced input: CD4+ T cells from blood. The receptor's source is a human donor in good health. V gene TRBV9 combines with J gene TRBJ2-1, with 9 bases aligning to TRBD2. CDR3 in amino acids: CASSATSGRYNEQFF. DNA of the CDR3: TGTGCCAGCAGCGCGACTAGCGGACGTTACAATGAGCAGTTCTTC. Full variable domain (outside the CDR3, taken from reference TRBV9 and TRBJ2-1): DSGVTQTPKHLITATGQRVTLRCSPRSGDLSVYWYQQSLDQGLQFLIQYYNGEERAKGNILERFSAQQFPDLHSELNLSSLELGDSALYFCASSATSGRYNEQFFGPGTRLTVL.